The rows below give T cell receptor beta chains drawn from one sample of a study of T cell responses to AZD1222 COVID-19 vaccine. Generated by immunoSEQ multiplex PCR, the TCRdb table keeps only in-frame clones and is missing some. The sample records around 140,000 clones, 85% to 95% being singletons. The sample was peripheral blood, taken after recovery from COVID-19. The receptors derive from an adult who had recovered from COVID-19. Both conserved end residues are part of each CDR3. Each record gives: V gene, D gene, J gene, clone size, CDR3 protein, CDR3 DNA. A D gene is named only where the DNA matches it firmly. Size tells how often a clone was seen (once, few, many) or the class of an expanded clone, and some rows leave it out.

TRBV3-1/TRBV3-2	NA	TRBJ1-2	NA	CASSQDRGDTELANYGYTF	TGTGCCAGCAGCCAAGACCGGGGGGACACCGAGTTAGCTAACTATGGCTACACCTTC
TRBV6-1	NA	TRBJ1-2	NA	CASSGGRGRGDYGYTF	TGTGCCAGCAGTGGGGGGAGGGGTAGGGGAGACTATGGCTACACCTTC
TRBV24-1	NA	TRBJ2-7	once	CATSSRTYEQYF	TGTGCCACCTCCAGCCGGACTTACGAGCAGTACTTC
TRBV28	NA	TRBJ1-2	NA	CASSLVQGAGGYTF	TGTGCCAGCAGTTTAGTACAGGGTGCAGGGGGCTACACCTTC
TRBV7-8	NA	TRBJ1-5	NA	CASSLPGSNQPQHF	TGTGCCAGCAGCTTACCCGGAAGTAATCAGCCCCAGCATTTT
TRBV2	TRBD1	TRBJ1-2	NA	CASSSDRVSHGYTF	TGTGCCAGCAGTTCAGACAGGGTCTCACATGGCTACACCTTC
TRBV27	TRBD2	TRBJ2-3	NA	CASSLTRRASGRSLSTDTQYF	TGTGCCAGCAGTTTGACCCGGAGGGCTAGCGGGAGGAGCCTTAGCACAGATACGCAGTATTTT
TRBV27	TRBD2	TRBJ2-1	once	CASSWGLAGDKQFF	TGTGCCAGCAGTTGGGGACTAGCGGGAGACAAGCAGTTCTTC
TRBV27	NA	TRBJ2-3	NA	CASSLGLPTGTDTQYF	TGTGCCAGCAGTCTCGGACTGCCGACGGGCACAGATACGCAGTATTTT
TRBV29-1	TRBD1	TRBJ2-2	NA	CSAPGQTNTGELFF	TGCAGCGCTCCGGGACAGACGAACACCGGGGAGCTGTTTTTT
TRBV6-2/TRBV6-3	NA	TRBJ1-2	NA	CASSYSSLGGGTEPYGYTF	TGTGCCAGCAGTTACTCATCCCTCGGCGGAGGAACAGAACCCTATGGCTACACCTTC
TRBV11-3	TRBD1	TRBJ2-3	NA	CASSLSTGRNTQYF	TGTGCCAGCAGCTTATCGACAGGGAGAAATACGCAGTATTTT
TRBV27	NA	TRBJ2-3	NA	CASSFQDTQYF	TGTGCCAGCAGTTTCCAAGATACGCAGTATTTT
TRBV20-1	NA	TRBJ2-2	NA	CSARAAELFF	TGCAGTGCTAGAGCTGCCGAGCTGTTTTTT
TRBV7-3	NA	TRBJ2-7	NA	CASSLTPGSYYEQYF	TGTGCCAGCAGCTTAACCCCCGGGTCGTACTACGAGCAGTACTTC
TRBV7-2	TRBD2	TRBJ2-3	NA	CASSYPIPGLAGTDTQYF	TGTGCCAGCAGCTACCCCATACCGGGACTAGCGGGCACAGATACGCAGTATTTT
TRBV6-5	TRBD2	TRBJ2-1	few	CASTRLAGDNEQFF	TGTGCCAGCACCCGACTAGCGGGGGACAATGAGCAGTTCTTC